This is a list of T cell receptor beta chains from one sample in a study of PD-L1 blockade in urothelial cancer. The repertoire was sequenced with immunoSEQ multiplex PCR; TCRdb's copy has only in-frame clones and lacks some. The sample contains about 36,000 clones, approximately 80% of which appear only once. The sample here was PBMCs, taken around atezolizumab (anti-PD-L1) treatment. These receptors were taken from a man aged 35 to 55 with urothelial cancer. The CDR3 runs from the conserved cysteine through the conserved F or W. The D gene is left open where the match is weak. Size values are once, few and many counts, or a class for expanded clones, and some rows have none.

d_call,clone_size,cdr3_length,v_call,j_call,cdr3_nt,cdr3_aa
TRBD1,.,13,TRBV10-3,TRBJ1-1,TGTGCCATCAGTGCCACAGGGGGCACTGAAGCTTTCTTT,CAISATGGTEAFF
TRBD2,.,14,TRBV12-5,TRBJ2-7,TGTGCTAGTGGCCTACTAGCGGGGGGAAGGGAGCAGTACTTC,CASGLLAGGREQYF
TRBD2,.,18,TRBV4-2,TRBJ2-1,TGTGCCAGCAGCCCCCATCCCCCGCGGGAGATATTAGGCAATGAGCAGTTCTTC,CASSPHPPREILGNEQFF
.,.,12,TRBV11-2,TRBJ2-3,TGTGCCAGCAGCCCGGAGGGGGATACGCAGTATTTT,CASSPEGDTQYF
.,once,13,TRBV11-1,TRBJ2-5,TGTGCCAGCAGCTTATCGGTCAGGGAGACCCAGTACTTC,CASSLSVRETQYF
TRBD1,.,14,TRBV28,TRBJ1-2,TGTGCCAGCAGTCCCCAGGGGGCGCGTTTTGGCTACACCTTC,CASSPQGARFGYTF
.,.,13,TRBV19,TRBJ1-1,TGTGCCAGTAGGGACACCGCGAACACTGAAGCTTTCTTT,CASRDTANTEAFF
TRBD1,.,15,TRBV11-2,TRBJ1-4,TGTGCCAGCAGCTTAATAAGCGACAGGGCTGAAAAACTGTTTTTT,CASSLISDRAEKLFF
TRBD1,.,13,TRBV29-1,TRBJ1-1,TGCAGCGTCGAACAGGGGGGCGACACTGAAGCTTTCTTT,CSVEQGGDTEAFF
.,.,13,TRBV6-1,TRBJ2-4,TGTGCCAGCAGTGAAGACAGCAAAAACATTCAGTACTTC,CASSEDSKNIQYF
TRBD2,.,16,TRBV2,TRBJ2-7,TGTGCCAGCAGTGAAAAGGTCGGAGGGAGGGCCCGTGAGCAGTACTTC,CASSEKVGGRAREQYF
.,.,12,TRBV11-2,TRBJ1-2,TGTGCCAGCAGCCCACTAGTCCATGGTGGGACCTTC,CASSPLVHGGTF
.,.,15,TRBV28,TRBJ1-4,TGTGCCAGCAGTACAAAAGGAGGGGTAAAAGAAAAACTGTTTTTT,CASSTKGGVKEKLFF
.,.,16,TRBV4-1,TRBJ2-7,TGCGCCAGCAGCCAGGGGGATAGCGGACTTTACTACGAGCAGTACTTC,CASSQGDSGLYYEQYF
TRBD1,once,15,TRBV7-3,TRBJ2-1,TGTGCCAGCAGCCGGGGACAGGGCTTGGACAATGAGCAGTTCTTC,CASSRGQGLDNEQFF
.,.,16,TRBV7-9,TRBJ2-3,TGTGCCAGCAGCTTGTTGGGGCAGGTCGGGCGGGATACGCAGTATTTT,CASSLLGQVGRDTQYF
.,.,13,TRBV30,TRBJ1-2,TGTGCCTGGAGTGGGACAGCTAACTATGGCTACACCTTC,CAWSGTANYGYTF
.,.,16,TRBV28,TRBJ2-7,TGTGCCAGCAGTCAGATCCGGGACACATACTCCTACGAGCAGTACTTC,CASSQIRDTYSYEQYF
.,.,16,TRBV4-2,TRBJ1-3,TGTGCCAGCAGCCAAGGTTCAGACACCTCTGGAAACACCATATATTTT,CASSQGSDTSGNTIYF
TRBD2,.,16,TRBV10-3,TRBJ2-5,TGTGCCATCAGTGATCGGTCTAGCGGGAGAGGGGAGACCCAGTACTTC,CAISDRSSGRGETQYF
TRBD2,.,19,TRBV4-1,TRBJ2-1,TGCGCCAGCAGCCAAGAGAAACTAGCGGGAGGGCCGACCTACAATGAGCAGTTCTTC,CASSQEKLAGGPTYNEQFF
.,.,11,TRBV19,TRBJ2-5,TGTGCCAGTATGGGGGCTGAGACCCAGTACTTC,CASMGAETQYF
.,.,13,TRBV19,TRBJ1-2,TGTGCCAGTAGTATACTATCGCCTAATGGCTACACCTTC,CASSILSPNGYTF
TRBD1,.,13,TRBV30,TRBJ1-2,TGTGCCTGGAGTGCTGGACAGGTTGGGGGCTACACCTTC,CAWSAGQVGGYTF
.,.,15,TRBV4-3,TRBJ1-2,TGCGCCAGCAGCCAAGCAACCCAGACTAACTATGGCTACACCTTC,CASSQATQTNYGYTF
.,.,13,TRBV10-1,TRBJ2-7,TGCGCCAGCAGTGACGGAGGGCCCTACGAGCAGTACTTC,CASSDGGPYEQYF